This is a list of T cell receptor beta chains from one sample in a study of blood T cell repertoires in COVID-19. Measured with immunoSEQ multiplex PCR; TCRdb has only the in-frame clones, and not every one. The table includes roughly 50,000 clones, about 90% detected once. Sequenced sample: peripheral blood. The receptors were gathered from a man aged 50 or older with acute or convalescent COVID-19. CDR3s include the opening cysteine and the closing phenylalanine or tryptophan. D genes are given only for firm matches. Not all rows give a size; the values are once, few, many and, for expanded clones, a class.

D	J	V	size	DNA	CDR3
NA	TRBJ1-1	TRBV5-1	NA	TGCGCCAGCAGCTTGGGGGCAGTAAACACTGAAGCTTTCTTT	CASSLGAVNTEAFF
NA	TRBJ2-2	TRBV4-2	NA	TGTGCCAGCAGCCAAGAAGTAGAAACCGGGGAGCTGTTTTTT	CASSQEVETGELFF
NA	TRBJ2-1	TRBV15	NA	TGTGCCACCAGCGAAGACGGCTCTCAGGGGCAGTTCTTC	CATSEDGSQGQFF
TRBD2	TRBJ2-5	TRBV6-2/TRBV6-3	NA	TGTGCCAGCAGCGGGGAGCGGGAGATAGAGACCCAGTACTTC	CASSGEREIETQYF
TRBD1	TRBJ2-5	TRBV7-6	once	TGTGCCAGCAGCTTAATCCGGACAGGGGGAGAGACCCAGTACTTC	CASSLIRTGGETQYF
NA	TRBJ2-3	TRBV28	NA	TGTGCCAGCAGTTCTGCGGGCGGCACAGATACGCAGTATTTT	CASSSAGGTDTQYF
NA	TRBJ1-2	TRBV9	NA	TGTGCCAGCAGCGTAGGACTCGATCATAACTATGGCTACACCTTC	CASSVGLDHNYGYTF
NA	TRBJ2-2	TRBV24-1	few	TGTGCCACCAGTGATTTGCGCGGGACAGACGCGAACACCGGGGAGCTGTTTTTT	CATSDLRGTDANTGELFF
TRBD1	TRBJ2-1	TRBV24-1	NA	TGTGCCACCAGTGCCCCGAACAGGGGATCATATGAGCAGTTCTTC	CATSAPNRGSYEQFF
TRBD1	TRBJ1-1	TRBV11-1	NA	TGTGCCAGCAGCTTAGCTGGACAGGGAGCTGAAGCTTTCTTT	CASSLAGQGAEAFF
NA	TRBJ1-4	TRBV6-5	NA	TGTGCCAGCTCGGCAATCCAGGATGAAAAACTGTTTTTT	CASSAIQDEKLFF
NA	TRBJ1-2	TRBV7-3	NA	TGTGCCAGCAGCTTTGCAGGTGACTATGGCTACACCTTC	CASSFAGDYGYTF
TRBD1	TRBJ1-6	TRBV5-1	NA	TGCGCCAGCAGCTTACTGTTCCAGGGGGATTATAATTCACCCCTCCACTTT	CASSLLFQGDYNSPLHF
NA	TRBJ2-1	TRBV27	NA	TGTGCCAGCAGCTATGGTTTGGATGAGCAGTTCTTC	CASSYGLDEQFF
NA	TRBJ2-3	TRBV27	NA	TGTGCCAGCAGCCCTTTAGTTACCCTGAGCACAGATACGCAGTATTTT	CASSPLVTLSTDTQYF